Shown below are 21 T cell receptor beta chains from a single sample sequenced in a study of quantifying T cell responses using KT2 cells (dated by TCRdb to about 2017). For context, the study as a whole: RNA was DNase-treated and reverse transcribed with TCR alpha and beta constant-region primers, mostly using SuperScript III.

Libraries were constructed by UMI-ligation and nested PCR. Sequenced on an Illumina MiSeq. A single-stranded oligonucleotide bearing the Illumina SP2 sequence and a UMI was ligated to the 3' end of the cDNA with T4 RNA ligase 1. PCR1 consisted of roughly 4 cycles (98 degrees C 15 s, 69 degrees C 30 s, 72 degrees C 40 s), and for the beta primer an equimolar mix of RC1.1 and RC1.2 was used to cover TRBC1 and TRBC2. TCRdb reanalyzed the raw reads on its own, using fastp at Q25 for trimming and MiXCR for clone calling, and kept in-frame beta chains. CDR3 protein duplicates are merged, each entry listing the most common genes and DNA. Recorded for this sample are about 53,000 distinct CDR3 sequences; over 9% of them occurred a single time. Of the sample, roughly 9% is held by the ten largest clones. Sequenced material: PBMCs spiked with cells of the T cell clone KT2. These receptors all stem from a human donor.

The CDR3 protein is CASSPGNREQYF. As DNA, the CDR3 is TGCGCCAGCAGCCCAGGGAATCGCGAGCAGTACTTC. The V gene is TRBV5-1, the J gene TRBJ2-7, with D possibly being TRBD1 (5 bases). V dropped 4 bases and J dropped 6 bases, with 11 bases sitting between them. Per the germline V gene, CDR1 is SGHRS and CDR2 is YFSETQ. The CDR3 has 12 residues.

This chain joins TRBV14 and TRBJ2-3, with 11 bases fitting TRBD2. This CDR3 has 17 residues. In germline, CDR1 is SGHDN, CDR2 FVKESK. With V trimmed by 0 bases and J by 1 base, 3 bases remained unmatched. The CDR3 DNA sequence: TGTGCCAGCAGCCAAGATAATAGCGGGGGGGGCACAGATACGCAGTATTTT. Translation: CASSQDNSGGGTDTQYF.

This clonotype was seen repeatedly, ten times or more. This chain connects TRBV9 to TRBJ2-6; D tentatively fits TRBD1 or TRBD2 (5 bases each). From germline, CDR1 is SGDLS and CDR2 YYNGEE. Trimming cost V 3 bases and J 0 bases, with 10 bases left between them. The CDR3 contains 16 residues. The CDR3 nucleotides read TGTGCCAGCAGCGCTGGGGGAGCCTCTGGGGCCAACGTCCTGACTTTC. It yields the protein CASSAGGASGANVLTF. Supplemented by reference TRBV9 and TRBJ2-6, the full variable domain reads DSGVTQTPKHLITATGQRVTLRCSPRSGDLSVYWYQQSLDQGLQFLIQYYNGEERAKGNILERFSAQQFPDLHSELNLSSLELGDSALYFCASSAGGASGANVLTFGAGSRLTVL.

The chain carries TRBV7-8 and TRBJ2-7, with D possibly being TRBD2 (6 bases). V lost 5 bases to trimming and J lost 0 bases, with 14 bases between them. The CDR3 is 15 amino acids. Germline V gives CDR1 SGHVS, CDR2 FQNEAQ. The CDR3 loop reads CASSRDFPSSYEQYF. The DNA of the CDR3 is TGTGCCAGCAGCCGGGACTTCCCGAGCTCCTACGAGCAGTACTTC. Full variable domain (missing parts from reference TRBV7-8 and TRBJ2-7): GAGVSQSPRYKVAKRGQDVALRCDPISGHVSLFWYQQALGQGPEFLTYFQNEAQLDKSGLPSDRFFAERPEGSVSTLKIQRTQQEDSAVYLCASSRDFPSSYEQYFGPGTRLTVT.

This clonotype was seen repeatedly, ten times or more. This chain connects TRBV12-3 or TRBV12-4 to TRBJ1-5; no clear D. V lost 3 bases and J lost 4, with 7 bases in between. This CDR3 is 13 amino acids long. CDR3 sequence reads: CASSLGPNQPQHF. The DNA for the CDR3 is TGTGCCAGCAGTTTGGGCCCGAATCAGCCCCAGCATTTT.

The chain joins TRBV3-1 to TRBJ2-3; D uncertain. Germline lookup yields CDR1 LGHDT and CDR2 YNNKEL (reference sequence). Trimming removed 0 bases from V and 7 bases from J, with 11 bases in between. This CDR3 has 14 amino acids. CDR3 sequence: CASSQDPQDHTQYF. The CDR3 DNA is TGTGCCAGCAGCCAAGATCCCCAGGACCATACGCAGTATTTT.

This clonotype was counted at least ten times. This sequence joins TRBV29-1 and TRBJ1-2; weak D call: TRBD1 (5 bases). The CDR3 contains 13 residues. Germline CDR1 SQVTM, CDR2 ANQGSEA. The V gene lost 8 bases and the J gene lost 3 bases, with 16 bases spanning the gap. The CDR3 loop is CSTIQVFDYGYTF. CDR3 in DNA: TGCAGCACTATACAGGTTTTTGACTATGGCTACACCTTC.

V usage is TRBV6-4 and J usage is TRBJ2-1; no firm D call. The CDR3 has 13 residues. The germline V and J ends were trimmed by 9 bases and 4 bases, with 13 bases remaining between them. Germline V gives CDR1 MRHNA, CDR2 SNTAGT. Here the CDR3 DNA reads TGTGCCAGTAGCCCGACCCCGTACAATGAGCAGTTCTTC. Translating gives CASSPTPYNEQFF.

This sequence joins TRBV12-3 or TRBV12-4 and TRBJ2-7; TRBD2 might be the D (6 bases). The CDR3 contains 15 residues. V lost 3 bases and J 4 bases, leaving 16 bases between the germline ends. CDR3 region: CASSFSTGALYEQYF. As DNA, the CDR3 is TGTGCCAGCAGTTTTTCTACGGGAGCCTTATACGAGCAGTACTTC.

This chain's CDR3 is CASSQNPGRTLSGANVLTF. The CDR3 DNA sequence: TGTGCCAGCAGTCAAAATCCGGGACGGACCCTCTCTGGGGCCAACGTCCTGACTTTC. The rearrangement joins TRBV6-2 or TRBV6-3 to TRBJ2-6; D is tentatively TRBD1 or TRBD2 (5 bases each). Deletions cut 5 bases from V and 0 bases from J, with 20 bases between. CDR3 size: 19 residues. The germline gives CDR1 MNHEY, CDR2 SVGEGT.

The chain joins TRBV12-3 or TRBV12-4 to TRBJ1-1, with D maybe TRBD1 (6 bases). This CDR3 spans 14 amino acids. V lost 5 bases and J lost 4, with 14 bases in between. The CDR3 sequence is CASSPLGGGTEAFF. The CDR3, as DNA: TGTGCCAGCAGTCCCCTGGGGGGCGGCACTGAAGCTTTCTTT.

This clonotype has ten or more counts. This chain joins TRBV6-6 and TRBJ2-7; D unresolved. CDR1 is MNHNY, CDR2 SVGAGI, per germline (reference sequence). V shed 2 bases and J shed 12 bases, with 11 bases lying between them. The CDR3 spans 11 residues. DNA of the CDR3: TGTGCCAGCAGTTACGTGCGGTCCTTGTACTTC. Amino acids: CASSYVRSLYF.

This clonotype was observed at least ten times. The rearrangement links TRBV10-2 to TRBJ1-5, with 8 bases fitting TRBD1. The CDR3 has 15 amino acids. The trim removed 4 bases at V and 0 bases at J, leaving 2 bases unmatched. In germline, CDR1 is WSHSY, CDR2 SAAADI. The chain's CDR3 is CASSGTGTSNQPQHF. CDR3 in DNA: TGCGCCAGCAGTGGGACAGGGACTAGCAATCAGCCCCAGCATTTT.

This clonotype was found many times. The CDR3 is CASSFPGTGTFYSNQPQHF. Here the CDR3 DNA reads TGTGCCAGCAGTTTCCCCGGGACAGGGACATTCTATAGCAATCAGCCCCAGCATTTT. The chain has TRBV28 and TRBJ1-5; 9 bases map to TRBD1. Germline assignment: CDR1 MDHEN and CDR2 SYDVKM. J lost 0 bases, V lost 3 bases, and 12 bases had no gene match. This CDR3 spans 19 amino acids.

V and J are TRBV2 and TRBJ2-5; no clear D gene. The CDR3 loop spans 12 amino acids. V gave up 5 bases and J gave up 2 bases, with 6 bases separating them. In germline, CDR1 is SNHLY, CDR2 FYNNEI. CDR3 DNA sequence: TGTGCCAGCAGTTGGGCTCAAGAGACCCAGTACTTC. Translated, it gives CASSWAQETQYF.

Written as DNA, the CDR3 is TGTGCCAGCTCACCACCGGGTTTCCCTCAGGAGCAGTACTTC. Translation gives CASSPPGFPQEQYF. The rearrangement joins TRBV18 to TRBJ2-7; no definite D call. Germline V gene data show CDR1 as KGHSH and CDR2 as LQKENI. The V end was cut by 0 bases, the J end by 7 bases, with 13 bases between. This CDR3 region has 14 residues.

The V and J genes are TRBV30 and TRBJ2-3, with 10 bases identical to TRBD1. J was trimmed by 5 bases and V by 3 bases; bases with no gene match: 5. This CDR3 has 14 residues. CDR1 GTSNPN and CDR2 SVGIG come from the germline V gene (reference sequence). The CDR3 DNA is TGTGCCTGGAGCGGACAGGGGGACGTAGATACGCAGTATTTT. It yields the protein CAWSGQGDVDTQYF.

In its sample, this clonotype was seen a few times. This chain links TRBV9 with TRBJ2-7; no clear D gene. Germline assignment: CDR1 SGDLS and CDR2 YYNGEE. CDR3 length: 13 amino acids. Trimming shortened V by 3 bases and J by 4 bases, and 11 bases separated the two germline ends. The CDR3 loop is CASSADPSYEQYF. The CDR3 DNA follows: TGTGCCAGCAGCGCAGACCCTTCTTACGAGCAGTACTTC. Full variable domain (remainder filled in from reference TRBV9 and TRBJ2-7): DSGVTQTPKHLITATGQRVTLRCSPRSGDLSVYWYQQSLDQGLQFLIQYYNGEERAKGNILERFSAQQFPDLHSELNLSSLELGDSALYFCASSADPSYEQYFGPGTRLTVT.

This chain joins TRBV2 and TRBJ2-5, with unresolved D. Trimming took off 6 bases at V and 1 base at J, with 9 bases between the two ends. The CDR3 is 13 residues long. CDR1 and CDR2 (germline): SNHLY, FYNNEI. The DNA of the CDR3 is TGTGCCAGCAGAGGTTTAAGCCAAGAGACCCAGTACTTC. This sequence encodes CASRGLSQETQYF.

This clonotype was detected many times. The chain carries TRBV4-1 and TRBJ2-7; no firm D call. The CDR3 has 14 residues. Per the germline V gene, CDR1 is MGHRA and CDR2 is YSYEKL. Trimming removed 3 bases from V and 6 bases from J, with 15 bases in between. The CDR3 region has the DNA TGCGCCAGCAGCCACGAAGGGTGGTTGGTCGAGCAGTACTTC. Translated, it gives CASSHEGWLVEQYF.

V is TRBV4-1 and J is TRBJ2-1, with 8 bases identical to TRBD2. Germline lookup yields CDR1 MGHRA and CDR2 YSYEKL. This CDR3 is built from 19 residues. Germline trimming cut 1 base from V and 5 bases from J; bases unmatched to any gene: 16. In DNA form, the CDR3 reads TGCGCCAGCAGCCAAGCCACTTCACCTTTGCAGCGGGGGCACAATGAGCAGTTCTTC. This gives the protein CASSQATSPLQRGHNEQFF.